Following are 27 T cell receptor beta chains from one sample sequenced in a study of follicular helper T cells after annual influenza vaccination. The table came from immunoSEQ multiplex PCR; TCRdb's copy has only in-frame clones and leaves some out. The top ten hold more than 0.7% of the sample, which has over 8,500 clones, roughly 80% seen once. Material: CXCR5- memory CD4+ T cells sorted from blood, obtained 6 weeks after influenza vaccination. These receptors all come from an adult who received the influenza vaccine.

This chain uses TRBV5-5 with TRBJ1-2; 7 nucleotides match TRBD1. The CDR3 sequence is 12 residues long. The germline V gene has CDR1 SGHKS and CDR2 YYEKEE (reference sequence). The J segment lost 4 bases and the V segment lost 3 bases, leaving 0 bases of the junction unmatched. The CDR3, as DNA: TGTGCCAGCAGCTGGGACAGCTATGGCTACACCTTC. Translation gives CASSWDSYGYTF. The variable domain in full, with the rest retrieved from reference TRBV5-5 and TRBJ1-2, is DAGVTQSPTHLIKTRGQQVTLRCSPISGHKSVSWYQQVLGQGPQFIFQYYEKEERGRGNFPDRFSARQFPNYSSELNVNALLLGDSALYLCASSWDSYGYTFGSGTRLTVV.

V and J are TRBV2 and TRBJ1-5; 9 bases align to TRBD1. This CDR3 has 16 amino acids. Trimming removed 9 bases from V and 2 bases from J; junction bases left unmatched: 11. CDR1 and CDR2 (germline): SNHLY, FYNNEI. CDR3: CASRTGALEGNQPQHF. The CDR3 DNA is TGTGCCAGTAGGACAGGGGCCTTGGAGGGCAATCAGCCCCAGCATTTT.

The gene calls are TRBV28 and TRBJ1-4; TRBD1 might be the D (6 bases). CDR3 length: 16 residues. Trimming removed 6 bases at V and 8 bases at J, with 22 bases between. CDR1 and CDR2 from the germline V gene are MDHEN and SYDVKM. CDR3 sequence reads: CASSRGQPGGGEKLFF. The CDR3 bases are TGTGCCAGCAGCCGAGGACAGCCGGGGGGAGGGGAAAAACTGTTTTTT.

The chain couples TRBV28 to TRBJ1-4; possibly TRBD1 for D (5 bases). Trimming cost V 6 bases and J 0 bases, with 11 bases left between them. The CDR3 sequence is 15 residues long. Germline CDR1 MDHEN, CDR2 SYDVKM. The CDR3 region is CASSPPGATNEKLFF. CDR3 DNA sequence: TGTGCCAGCAGCCCTCCGGGGGCAACTAATGAAAAACTGTTTTTT.

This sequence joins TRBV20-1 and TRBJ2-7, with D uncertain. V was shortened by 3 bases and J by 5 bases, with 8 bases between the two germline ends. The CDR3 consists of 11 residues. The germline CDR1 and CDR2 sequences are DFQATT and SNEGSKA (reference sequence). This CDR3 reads CSARARDEQYF. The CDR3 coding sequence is TGCAGTGCTAGGGCCAGAGACGAGCAGTACTTC.

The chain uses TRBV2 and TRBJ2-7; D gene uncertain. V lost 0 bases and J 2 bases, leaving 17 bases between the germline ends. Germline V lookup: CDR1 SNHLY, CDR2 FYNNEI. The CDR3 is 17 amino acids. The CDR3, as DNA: TGTGCCAGCAGTGAAGCTCTGGCACTTGCTACGACCTACGAGCAGTACTTC. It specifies CASSEALALATTYEQYF.

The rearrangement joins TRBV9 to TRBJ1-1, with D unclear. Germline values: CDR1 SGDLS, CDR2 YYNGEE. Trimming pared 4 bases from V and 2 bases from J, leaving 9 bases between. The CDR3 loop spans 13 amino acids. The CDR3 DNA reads TGTGCCAGCAGCCTCTCGCAAAACACTGAAGCTTTCTTT. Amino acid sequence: CASSLSQNTEAFF. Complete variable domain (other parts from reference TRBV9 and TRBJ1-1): DSGVTQTPKHLITATGQRVTLRCSPRSGDLSVYWYQQSLDQGLQFLIQYYNGEERAKGNILERFSAQQFPDLHSELNLSSLELGDSALYFCASSLSQNTEAFFGQGTRLTVV.

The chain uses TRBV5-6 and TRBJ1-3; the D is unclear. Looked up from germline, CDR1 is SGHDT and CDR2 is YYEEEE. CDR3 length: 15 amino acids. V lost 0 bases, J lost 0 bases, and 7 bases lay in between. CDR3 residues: CASSLVGSSGNTIYF. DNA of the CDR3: TGTGCCAGCAGCTTGGTCGGTAGCTCTGGAAACACCATATATTTT.

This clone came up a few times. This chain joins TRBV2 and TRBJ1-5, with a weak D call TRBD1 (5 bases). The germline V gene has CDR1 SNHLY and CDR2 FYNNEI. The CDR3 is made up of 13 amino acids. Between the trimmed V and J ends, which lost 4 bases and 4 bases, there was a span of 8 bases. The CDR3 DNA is TGTGCCAGCAGTGCAGGGAGGAATCAGCCCCAGCATTTT. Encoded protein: CASSAGRNQPQHF.

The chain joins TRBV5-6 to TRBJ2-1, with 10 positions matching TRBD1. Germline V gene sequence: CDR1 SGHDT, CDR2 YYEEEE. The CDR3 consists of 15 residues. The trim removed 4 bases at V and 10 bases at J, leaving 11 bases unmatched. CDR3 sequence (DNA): TGTGCCAGCAGCGCGGGACAGGGGCCAGGGGACGAGCAGTTCTTC. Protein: CASSAGQGPGDEQFF. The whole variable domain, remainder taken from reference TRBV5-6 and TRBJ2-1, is DAGVTQSPTHLIKTRGQQVTLRCSPKSGHDTVSWYQQALGQGPQFIFQYYEEEERQRGNFPDRFSGHQFPNYSSELNVNALLLGDSALYLCASSAGQGPGDEQFFGPGTRLTVL.

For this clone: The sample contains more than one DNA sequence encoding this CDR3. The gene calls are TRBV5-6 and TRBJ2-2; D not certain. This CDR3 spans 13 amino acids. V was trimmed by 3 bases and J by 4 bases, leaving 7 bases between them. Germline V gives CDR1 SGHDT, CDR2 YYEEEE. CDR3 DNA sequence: TGTGCCAGCAGCTCACAACTCACCGGGGAGCTGTTTTTT. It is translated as CASSSQLTGELFF.

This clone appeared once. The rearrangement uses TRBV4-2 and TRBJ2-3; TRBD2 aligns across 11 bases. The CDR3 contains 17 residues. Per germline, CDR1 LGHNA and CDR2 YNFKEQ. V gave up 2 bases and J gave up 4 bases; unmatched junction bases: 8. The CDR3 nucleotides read TGTGCCAGCAGCCAAAGTCTAGCGGGGGGTTCATCAGATACGCAGTATTTT. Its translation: CASSQSLAGGSSDTQYF.

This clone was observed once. The CDR3 spells CACGVEGQPQHF. The DNA of the CDR3 is TGTGCCTGCGGTGTGGAGGGGCAGCCCCAGCATTTT. The gene calls are TRBV6-5 and TRBJ1-5; a weak D match, TRBD1 (5 bases). The CDR3 loop spans 12 amino acids. V gave up 11 bases and J gave up 7 bases, with 15 bases separating them. Per germline, CDR1 MNHEY and CDR2 SVGAGI.

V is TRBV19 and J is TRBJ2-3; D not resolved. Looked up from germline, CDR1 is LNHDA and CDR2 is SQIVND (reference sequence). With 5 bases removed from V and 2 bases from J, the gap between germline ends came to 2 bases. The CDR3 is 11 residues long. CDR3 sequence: CASSYTDTQYF. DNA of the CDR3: TGTGCCAGTAGTTACACAGATACGCAGTATTTT. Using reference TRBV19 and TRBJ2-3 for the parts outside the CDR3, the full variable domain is DGGITQSPKYLFRKEGQNVTLSCEQNLNHDAMYWYRQDPGQGLRLIYYSQIVNDFQKGDIAEGYSVSREKKESFPLTVTSAQKNPTAFYLCASSYTDTQYFGPGTRLTVL.

The CDR3: CASSPDRADTQYF. The CDR3 region has the DNA TGCGCCAGCAGCCCCGATCGGGCAGATACGCAGTATTTT. The chain combines TRBV5-1 with TRBJ2-3, with D unresolved. The CDR3 runs 13 residues. Germline loops: CDR1 SGHRS, CDR2 YFSETQ. V was shortened by 4 bases and J by 4 bases, with 10 bases between the two germline ends.

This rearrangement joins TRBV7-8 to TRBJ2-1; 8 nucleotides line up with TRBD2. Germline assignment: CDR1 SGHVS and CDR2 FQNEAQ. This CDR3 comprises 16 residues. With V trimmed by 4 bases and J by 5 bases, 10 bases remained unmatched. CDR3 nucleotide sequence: TGTGCCAGCAGCTCCGCCGGGACTAGACTTCACAATGAGCAGTTCTTC. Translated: CASSSAGTRLHNEQFF.

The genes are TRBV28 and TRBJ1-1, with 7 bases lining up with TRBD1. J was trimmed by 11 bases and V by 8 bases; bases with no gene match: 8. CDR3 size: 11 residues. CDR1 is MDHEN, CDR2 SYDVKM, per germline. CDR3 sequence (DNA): TGTGCCAGCGGGACAGCCCCATCCGCTTTCTTT. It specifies CASGTAPSAFF.

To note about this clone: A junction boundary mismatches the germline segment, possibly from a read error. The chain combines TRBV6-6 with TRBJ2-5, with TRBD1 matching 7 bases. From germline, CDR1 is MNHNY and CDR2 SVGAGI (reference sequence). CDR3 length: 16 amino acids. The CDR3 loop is CASSHSGTDGQETQYF. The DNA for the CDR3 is TGTGCCAGCAGTCACTCCGGGACAGACGGCCAAGAGACCCAGTACTTC.

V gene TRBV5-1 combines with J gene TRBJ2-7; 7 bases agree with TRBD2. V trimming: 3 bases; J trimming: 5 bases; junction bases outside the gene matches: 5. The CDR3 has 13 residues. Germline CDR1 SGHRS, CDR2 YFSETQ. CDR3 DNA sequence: TGCGCCAGCAGCTCCCCGGGGGGTAACGAGCAGTACTTC. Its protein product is CASSSPGGNEQYF.

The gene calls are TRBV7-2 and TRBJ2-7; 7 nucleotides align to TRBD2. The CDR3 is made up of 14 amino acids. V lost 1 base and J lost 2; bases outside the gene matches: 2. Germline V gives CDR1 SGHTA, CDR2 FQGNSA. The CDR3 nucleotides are TGTGCCAGCAGCTTAGGGGGGGGAGCCTACGAGCAGTACTTC. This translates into CASSLGGGAYEQYF. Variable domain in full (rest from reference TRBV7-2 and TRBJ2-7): GAGVSQSPSNKVTEKGKDVELRCDPISGHTALYWYRQSLGQGLEFLIYFQGNSAPDKSGLPSDRFSAERTGGSVSTLTIQRTQQEDSAVYLCASSLGGGAYEQYFGPGTRLTVT.

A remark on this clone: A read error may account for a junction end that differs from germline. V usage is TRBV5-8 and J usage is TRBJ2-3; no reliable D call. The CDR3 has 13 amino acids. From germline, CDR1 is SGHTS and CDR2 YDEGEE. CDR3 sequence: CASRLGSTDTQYF. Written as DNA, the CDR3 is TGTGCCAGCAGATTGGGTAGCACAGATACGCAGTATTTT.

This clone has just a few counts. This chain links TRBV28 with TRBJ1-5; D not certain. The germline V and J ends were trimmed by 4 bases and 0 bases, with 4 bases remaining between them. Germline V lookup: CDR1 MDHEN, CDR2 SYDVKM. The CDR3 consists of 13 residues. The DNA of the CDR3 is TGTGCCAGCAGTTCGGGTAGCAATCAGCCCCAGCATTTT. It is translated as CASSSGSNQPQHF.

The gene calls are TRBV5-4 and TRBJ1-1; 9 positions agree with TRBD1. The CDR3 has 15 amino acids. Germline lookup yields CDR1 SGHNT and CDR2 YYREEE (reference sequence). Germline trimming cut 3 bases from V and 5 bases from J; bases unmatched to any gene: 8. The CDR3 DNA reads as TGTGCCAGCAGCTCCCTCGGGACAGGGTCTACTGAAGCTTTCTTT. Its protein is CASSSLGTGSTEAFF.

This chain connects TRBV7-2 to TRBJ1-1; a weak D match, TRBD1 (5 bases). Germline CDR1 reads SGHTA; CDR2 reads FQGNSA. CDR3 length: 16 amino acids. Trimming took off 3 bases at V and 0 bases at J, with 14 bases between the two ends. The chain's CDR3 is CASSFSAGGMNTEAFF. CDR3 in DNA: TGTGCCAGCAGCTTTTCTGCTGGGGGGATGAACACTGAAGCTTTCTTT.

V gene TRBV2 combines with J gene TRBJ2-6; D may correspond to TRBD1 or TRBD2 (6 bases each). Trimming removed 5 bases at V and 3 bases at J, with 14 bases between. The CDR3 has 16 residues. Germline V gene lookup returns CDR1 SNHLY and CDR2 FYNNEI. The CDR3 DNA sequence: TGTGCCAGCAGTAGGTCGGGGGCCAATGGGGCCAACGTCCTGACTTTC. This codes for CASSRSGANGANVLTF.

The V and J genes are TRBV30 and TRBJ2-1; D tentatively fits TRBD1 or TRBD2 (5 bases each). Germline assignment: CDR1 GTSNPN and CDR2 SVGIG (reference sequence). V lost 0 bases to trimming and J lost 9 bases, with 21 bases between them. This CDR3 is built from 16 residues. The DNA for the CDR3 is TGTGCCTGGAGTGTAGGGTGGGGACCCCGAGGATTTGAGCAGTTCTTC. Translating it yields CAWSVGWGPRGFEQFF.

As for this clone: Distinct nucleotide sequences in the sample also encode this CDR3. The CDR3 bases are TGTGCCTGCCTAGCCCGGGGGTGCGGTAATTATGGCTACACCTTC. This gives the protein CACLARGCGNYGYTF. This chain uses TRBV30 with TRBJ1-2; D might be TRBD1 (5 bases). This CDR3 is 15 amino acids long. Per germline, CDR1 GTSNPN and CDR2 SVGIG (reference sequence). The V and J ends lost 6 bases and 5 bases respectively, with 22 bases between them.